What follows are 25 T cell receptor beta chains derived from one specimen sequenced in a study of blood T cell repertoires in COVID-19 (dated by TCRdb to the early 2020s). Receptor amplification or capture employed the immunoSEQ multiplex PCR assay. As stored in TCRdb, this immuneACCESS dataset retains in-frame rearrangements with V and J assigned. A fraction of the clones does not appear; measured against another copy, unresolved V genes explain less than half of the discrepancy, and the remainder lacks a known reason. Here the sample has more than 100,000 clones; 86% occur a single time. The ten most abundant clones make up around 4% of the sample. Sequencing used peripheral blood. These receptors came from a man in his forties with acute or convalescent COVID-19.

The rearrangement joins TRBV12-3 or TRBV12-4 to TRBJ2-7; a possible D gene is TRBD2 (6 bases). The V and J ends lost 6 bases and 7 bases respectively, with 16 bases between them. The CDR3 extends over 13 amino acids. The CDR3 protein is CASRIGTWKEQYF. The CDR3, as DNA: TGTGCCAGCAGAATCGGGACTTGGAAAGAGCAGTACTTC.

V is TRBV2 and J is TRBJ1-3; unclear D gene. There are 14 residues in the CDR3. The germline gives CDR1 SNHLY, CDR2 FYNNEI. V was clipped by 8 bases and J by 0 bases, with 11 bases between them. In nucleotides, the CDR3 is TGTGCCAGCGGACGGGAAGACTCTGGAAACACCATATATTTT. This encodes CASGREDSGNTIYF.

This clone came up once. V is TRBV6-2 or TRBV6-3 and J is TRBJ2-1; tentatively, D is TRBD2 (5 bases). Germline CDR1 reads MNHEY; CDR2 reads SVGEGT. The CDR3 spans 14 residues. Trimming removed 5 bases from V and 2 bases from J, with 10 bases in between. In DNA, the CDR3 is TGTGCCAGCAGTCCGAAGGGAGCCTACAATGAGCAGTTCTTC. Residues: CASSPKGAYNEQFF.

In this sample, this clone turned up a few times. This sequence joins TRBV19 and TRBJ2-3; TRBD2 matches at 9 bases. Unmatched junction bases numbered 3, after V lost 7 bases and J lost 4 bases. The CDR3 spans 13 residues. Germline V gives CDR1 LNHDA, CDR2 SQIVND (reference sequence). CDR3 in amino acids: CASNGGGADTQYF. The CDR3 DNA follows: TGTGCCAGTAACGGCGGGGGGGCAGATACGCAGTATTTT.

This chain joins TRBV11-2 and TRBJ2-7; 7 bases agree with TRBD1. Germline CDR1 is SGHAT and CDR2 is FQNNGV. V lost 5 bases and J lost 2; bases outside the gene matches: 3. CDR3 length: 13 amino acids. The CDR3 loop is CASSHRGPYEQYF. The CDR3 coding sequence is TGTGCCAGCAGCCACAGGGGCCCCTACGAGCAGTACTTC.

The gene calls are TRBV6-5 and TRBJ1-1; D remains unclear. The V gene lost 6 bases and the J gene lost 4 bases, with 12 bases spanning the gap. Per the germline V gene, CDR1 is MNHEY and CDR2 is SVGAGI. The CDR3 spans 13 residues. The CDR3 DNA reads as TGTGCCAGCAGCCTCGGCGGGGTCACTGAAGCTTTCTTT. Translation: CASSLGGVTEAFF.

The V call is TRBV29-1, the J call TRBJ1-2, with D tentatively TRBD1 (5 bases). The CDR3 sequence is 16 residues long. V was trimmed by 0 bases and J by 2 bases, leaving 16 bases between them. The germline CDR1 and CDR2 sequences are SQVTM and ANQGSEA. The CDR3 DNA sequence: TGCAGCGTTGAAGACTCCCGTGGGGGGGGGAACTATGGCTACACCTTC. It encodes CSVEDSRGGGNYGYTF.

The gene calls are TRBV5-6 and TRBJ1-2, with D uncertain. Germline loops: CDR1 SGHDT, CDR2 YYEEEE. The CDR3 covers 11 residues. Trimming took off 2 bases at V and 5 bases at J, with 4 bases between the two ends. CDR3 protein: CASSFGYGYTF. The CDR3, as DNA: TGTGCCAGCAGCTTCGGTTATGGCTACACCTTC.

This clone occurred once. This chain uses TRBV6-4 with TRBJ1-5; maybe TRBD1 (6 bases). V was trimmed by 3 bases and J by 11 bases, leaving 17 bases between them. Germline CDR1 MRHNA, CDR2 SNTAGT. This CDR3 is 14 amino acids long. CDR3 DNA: TGTGCCAGCAGTGAGACAGGATTACAAAGGACCCAGCATTTT. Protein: CASSETGLQRTQHF.

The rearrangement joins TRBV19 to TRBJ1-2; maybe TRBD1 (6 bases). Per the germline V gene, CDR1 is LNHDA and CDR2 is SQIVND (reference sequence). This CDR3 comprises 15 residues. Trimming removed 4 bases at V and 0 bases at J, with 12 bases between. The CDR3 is CASSNQGPSNYGYTF. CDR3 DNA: TGTGCCAGTAGTAATCAGGGGCCATCTAACTATGGCTACACCTTC. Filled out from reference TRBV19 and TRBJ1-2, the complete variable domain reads DGGITQSPKYLFRKEGQNVTLSCEQNLNHDAMYWYRQDPGQGLRLIYYSQIVNDFQKGDIAEGYSVSREKKESFPLTVTSAQKNPTAFYLCASSNQGPSNYGYTFGSGTRLTVV.

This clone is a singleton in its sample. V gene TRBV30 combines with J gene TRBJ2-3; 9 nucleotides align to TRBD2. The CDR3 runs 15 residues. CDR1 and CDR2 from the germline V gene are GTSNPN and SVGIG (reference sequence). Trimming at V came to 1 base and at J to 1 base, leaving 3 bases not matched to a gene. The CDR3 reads CAWSDKRGGTDTQYF. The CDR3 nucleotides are TGTGCCTGGAGTGATAAGCGGGGGGGCACAGATACGCAGTATTTT.

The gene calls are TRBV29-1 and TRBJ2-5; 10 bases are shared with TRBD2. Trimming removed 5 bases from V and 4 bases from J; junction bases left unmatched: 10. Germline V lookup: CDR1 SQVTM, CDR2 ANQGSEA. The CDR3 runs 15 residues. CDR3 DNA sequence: TGCAGCGTTACAGTTAGCGGGGGGACGTCAGAGACCCAGTACTTC. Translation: CSVTVSGGTSETQYF.

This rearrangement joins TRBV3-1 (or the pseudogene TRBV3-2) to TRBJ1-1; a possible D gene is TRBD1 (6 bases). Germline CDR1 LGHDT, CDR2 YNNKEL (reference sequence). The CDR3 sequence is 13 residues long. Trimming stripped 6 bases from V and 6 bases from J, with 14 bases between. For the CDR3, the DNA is TGTGCCAGCAGGAGTACAGGGTTCGCTGAAGCTTTCTTT. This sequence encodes CASRSTGFAEAFF.

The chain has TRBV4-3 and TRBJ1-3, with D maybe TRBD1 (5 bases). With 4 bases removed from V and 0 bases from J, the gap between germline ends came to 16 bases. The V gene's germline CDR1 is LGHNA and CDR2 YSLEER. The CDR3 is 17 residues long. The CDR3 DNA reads TGCGCCAGCAGCCTCCTCCTGGGGGGGAGCTCTGGAAACACCATATATTTT. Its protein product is CASSLLLGGSSGNTIYF.

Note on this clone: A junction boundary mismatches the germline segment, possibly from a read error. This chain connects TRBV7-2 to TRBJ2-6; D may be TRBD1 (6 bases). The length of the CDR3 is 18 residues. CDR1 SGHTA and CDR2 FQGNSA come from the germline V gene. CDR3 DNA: TGTGCCAGCAGCCCTCAAGGGGGACACTGGGCTGGGGTCAACGTCCTGACTTTC. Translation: CASSPQGGHWAGVNVLTF.

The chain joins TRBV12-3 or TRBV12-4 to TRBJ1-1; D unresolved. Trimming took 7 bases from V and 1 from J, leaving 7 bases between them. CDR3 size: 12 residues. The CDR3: CASTVKNTEAFF. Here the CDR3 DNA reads TGTGCCAGCACCGTAAAGAACACTGAAGCTTTCTTT.

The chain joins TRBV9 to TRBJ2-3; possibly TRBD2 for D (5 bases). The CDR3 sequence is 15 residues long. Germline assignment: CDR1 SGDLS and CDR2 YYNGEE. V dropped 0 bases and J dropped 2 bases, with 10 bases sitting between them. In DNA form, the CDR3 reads TGTGCCAGCAGCGTAGTGGGCGGGTACACAGATACGCAGTATTTT. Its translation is CASSVVGGYTDTQYF.

The CDR3 loop is CASSKQNYGYTF. Written as DNA, the CDR3 is TGTGCCAGCAGTAAACAAAACTATGGCTACACCTTC. The chain combines TRBV25-1 with TRBJ1-2; unclear D gene. There are 12 residues in the CDR3. In germline, CDR1 is MGHDK, CDR2 SYGVNS. V dropped 5 bases and J dropped 2 bases, with 6 bases sitting between them.

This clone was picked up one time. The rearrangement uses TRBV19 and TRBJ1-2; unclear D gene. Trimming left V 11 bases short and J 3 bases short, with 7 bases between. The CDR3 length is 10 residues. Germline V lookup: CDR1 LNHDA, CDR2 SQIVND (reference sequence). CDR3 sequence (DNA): TGTGCCGCCGGAGACTATGGCTACACCTTC. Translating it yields CAAGDYGYTF.

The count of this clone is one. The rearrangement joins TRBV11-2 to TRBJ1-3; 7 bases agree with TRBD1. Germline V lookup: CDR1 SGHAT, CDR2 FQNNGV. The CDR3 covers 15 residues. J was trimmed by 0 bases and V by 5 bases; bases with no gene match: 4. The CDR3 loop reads CASSQQGYSGNTIYF. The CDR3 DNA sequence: TGTGCCAGCAGCCAACAGGGGTACTCTGGAAACACCATATATTTT.

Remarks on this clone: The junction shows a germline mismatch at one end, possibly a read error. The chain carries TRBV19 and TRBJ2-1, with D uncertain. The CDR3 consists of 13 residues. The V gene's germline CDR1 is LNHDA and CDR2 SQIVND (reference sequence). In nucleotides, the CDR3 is TGTGCCAGTAGCCACTTCTCCCACAATGAGCAGTTCTTC. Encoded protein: CASSHFSHNEQFF.

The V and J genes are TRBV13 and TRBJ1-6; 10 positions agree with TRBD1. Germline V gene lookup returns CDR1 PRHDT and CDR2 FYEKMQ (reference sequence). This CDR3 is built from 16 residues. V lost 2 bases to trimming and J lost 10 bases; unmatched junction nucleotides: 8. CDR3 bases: TGTGCCAGCAGCTTAAGTCGACAGGGGGCAGGGTCACCCCTCCACTTT. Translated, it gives CASSLSRQGAGSPLHF.

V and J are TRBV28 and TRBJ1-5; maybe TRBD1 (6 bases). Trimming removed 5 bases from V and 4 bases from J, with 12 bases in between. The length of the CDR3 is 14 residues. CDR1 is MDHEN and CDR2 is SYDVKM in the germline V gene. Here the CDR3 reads CASSPTGVNQPQHF. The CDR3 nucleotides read TGTGCCAGCAGTCCGACAGGAGTTAATCAGCCCCAGCATTTT.

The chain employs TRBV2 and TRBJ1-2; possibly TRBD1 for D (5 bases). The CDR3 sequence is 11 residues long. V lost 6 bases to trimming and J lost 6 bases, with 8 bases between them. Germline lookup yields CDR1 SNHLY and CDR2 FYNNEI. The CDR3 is CASRAGNGYTF. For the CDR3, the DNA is TGTGCCAGCAGGGCAGGGAATGGCTACACCTTC.

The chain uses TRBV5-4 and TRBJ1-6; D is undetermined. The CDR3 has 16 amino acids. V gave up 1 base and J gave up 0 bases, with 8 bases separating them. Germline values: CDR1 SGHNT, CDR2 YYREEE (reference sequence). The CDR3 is CASSLRTGSYNSPLHF. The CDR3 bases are TGTGCCAGCAGCTTGCGGACTGGCTCCTATAATTCACCCCTCCACTTT.